This T cell receptor (beta chain) appears in the sequencing data of a study of shared clonotypes between healthy human individuals. Findings and caveats of the study: Some naive CD4 clonotypes, around 5%, turned up in common across four donors.

Assay: immunoSEQ multiplex PCR; the TCRdb copy retains only in-frame clones and omits some. The data show about 1.1 million clones, approximately 75% seen once. Comments on this clone: No antigen is known for it.

V dropped 1 base and J dropped 4 bases, with 16 bases sitting between them. The CDR3 runs 16 residues. Germline V gene lookup returns CDR1 SGHVS and CDR2 FNYEAQ. CD45RA-negative memory and CD45RA+ naive subsets were split from the CD4+ cells. The chain carries TRBV7-6 and TRBJ1-1; no definite D call. Specimen: memory CD4+ T cells from PBMCs. The sample's subset: CD45RA-negative fraction. This TCR was sampled from a man aged 18-30 years in good health. Some clones in this sample may be carry-over from other donors' samples. The DNA of the CDR3 is TGTGCCAGCAGCTTAGGGGCCCCTCTGGCGGGCACTGAAGCTTTCTTT. As protein: CASSLGAPLAGTEAFF.